The clone carrying this T cell receptor (beta chain) was seen a few times. Each CDR3 protein gets one entry after TCRdb re-called the RT-PCR reads with MiXCR. Of more than 550,000 distinct CDR3 sequences listed, 14% are singletons. The germline gives CDR1 SGHAT, CDR2 FQNNGV. The CDR3 runs to 16 residues. The V end lost 4 bases, the J end lost 0 bases, and 13 bases lay between the germline ends. The TCR originated in a female donor in good health, serving as a healthy control. The sequencing sample was made of memory CD4+ T cells from blood. This rearrangement joins TRBV11-2 to TRBJ2-4; D is uncertain. This CDR3 reads CASSSGDSLAKNIQYF. The DNA of the CDR3 is TGTGCCAGCAGCTCGGGCGATTCACTAGCCAAAAACATTCAGTACTTC.